This is a list of T cell receptor beta chains from one sample in a study of shared clonotypes between healthy human individuals. Sequencing used immunoSEQ multiplex PCR; TCRdb keeps in-frame clones, though not all of them. The repertoire holds about 2.3 million clones, with roughly 93% as singletons. Sequences were obtained from naive CD4+ T cells from PBMCs. Source of these receptors: a man aged 18 to 30 in good health. Some clones in this sample may be carry-over from other donors' samples. Each CDR3 is given with its conserved first and last residue. The D gene is left open where the match is weak. Clone size is given for some rows only: seen once, a few or many times, or a class if the clone is expanded.

>-|TRBD1|TRBJ1-6|TRBV30
TGTGCCTGGTCGGGACAGGGCAATTCACCCCTCCACTTT
CAWSGQGNSPLHF
>-|TRBD2|TRBJ2-2|TRBV2
TGTGCCAGCAGAGCGGGACTAGCGGGGTCCACCGGGGAGCTGTTTTTT
CASRAGLAGSTGELFF
>-|TRBD1|TRBJ1-2|TRBV6-5
TGTGCCAGCACTTCGACAGGGGGCGGAAGCTACACCTTC
CASTSTGGGSYTF
>-|-|TRBJ2-2|TRBV9
TGTGCCAGCAGCGTAGCTCCCAGGGGGGGGACCGGGGAGCTGTTTTTT
CASSVAPRGGTGELFF
>-|-|TRBJ2-3|TRBV9
TGTGCCAGCAGCGCACTTCCCACAGATACGCAGTATTTT
CASSALPTDTQYF
>-|-|TRBJ1-5|TRBV18
TGTGCCAGCTCACAGGGTACGGGCAATCAGCCCCAGCATTTT
CASSQGTGNQPQHF
>few|-|TRBJ1-1|TRBV30
TGTGCCTGGAGTCTTCGGGGCGCTAATGAAGCTTTCTTT
CAWSLRGANEAFF
>-|TRBD2|TRBJ2-1|TRBV7-7
TGTGCCAGCAGCTTACGCCCCAGCGGGGGTTACAATGAGCAGTTCTTC
CASSLRPSGGYNEQFF
>-|-|TRBJ1-2|TRBV27
TGTGCCAGCGGTCCCCGAGGGGAAAGGTATGGCTACACCTTC
CASGPRGERYGYTF
>few|-|TRBJ1-1|TRBV2
TGTGCCAGTCGGAGAAGTGATCGAGAAGCTTTCTTT
CASRRSDREAFF
>-|-|TRBJ1-4|TRBV28
TGTGCCAGTAAACGCCTGATTAATGAAAAACTGTTTTTT
CASKRLINEKLFF
>-|TRBD2|TRBJ2-7|TRBV5-1
TGCGCCAGCAGCTTCTCCGGGGCTAGCGGGGCCTACGAGCAGTACTTC
CASSFSGASGAYEQYF
>-|TRBD2|TRBJ2-1|TRBV9
TGTGCCAGCTCTAATCATGAGCGGGGGAACAATGAGCAGTTCTTC
CASSNHERGNNEQFF
>-|TRBD1|TRBJ1-6|TRBV28
TGTGCCAGCAGTTCTTACAGGGGGCGGATTTCACCCCTCCACTTT
CASSSYRGRISPLHF
>-|TRBD2|TRBJ2-3|TRBV11-1
TGTGCCAGCAGCTTTAGCGGGAGGACAGATACGCAGTATTTT
CASSFSGRTDTQYF
>once|-|TRBJ1-2|TRBV5-8
TGTGCCAGCAGCTTGTCGGGGTTCTATGGCTACACCTTC
CASSLSGFYGYTF
>-|-|TRBJ2-2|TRBV28
TGTGCCAGCTCGAGGTCCACCGGGGAGCTGTTTTTT
CASSRSTGELFF
>-|-|TRBJ1-4|TRBV5-8
TGTGCCAGCATCCTCCGGGGATATGAAAAACTGTTTTTT
CASILRGYEKLFF
>-|-|TRBJ2-2|TRBV6-5
TGTGCCAGCAGTTACCTCGGCACCGGGGAGCTGTTTTTT
CASSYLGTGELFF
>-|-|TRBJ2-7|TRBV30
TGTGCCTGGAGTGTAGGGGGGGCGGGTTCCTACGAGCAGTACTTC
CAWSVGGAGSYEQYF
>-|-|TRBJ2-3|TRBV7-2
TGTGCCAGCAGCTTATCAGTACCTAACACAGATACGCAGTATTTT
CASSLSVPNTDTQYF
>once|-|TRBJ2-1|TRBV5-1
TGCGCCAGCAGGAAGGGGACGGGACGCACGGATGAGCAGTTCTTC
CASRKGTGRTDEQFF
>-|TRBD2|TRBJ2-1|TRBV28
TGTGCCAGCAGTTCCGCTGGAGCGGGAGATCGGTCTGAGCAGTTCTTC
CASSSAGAGDRSEQFF
>-|TRBD1|TRBJ1-1|TRBV30
TGTGCCTGGAGTGCGGACAGGGGGACGACTGAAGCTTTCTTT
CAWSADRGTTEAFF